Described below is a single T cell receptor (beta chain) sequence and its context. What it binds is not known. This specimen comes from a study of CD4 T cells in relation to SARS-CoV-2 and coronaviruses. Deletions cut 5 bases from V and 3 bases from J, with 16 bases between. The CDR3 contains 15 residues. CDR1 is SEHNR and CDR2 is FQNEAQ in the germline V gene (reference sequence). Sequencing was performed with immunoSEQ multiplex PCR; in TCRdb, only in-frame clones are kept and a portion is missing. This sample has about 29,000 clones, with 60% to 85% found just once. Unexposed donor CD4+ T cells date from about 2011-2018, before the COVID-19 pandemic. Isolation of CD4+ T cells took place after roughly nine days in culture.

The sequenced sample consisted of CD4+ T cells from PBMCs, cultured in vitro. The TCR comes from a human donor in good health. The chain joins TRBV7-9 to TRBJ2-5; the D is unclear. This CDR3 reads CASSHAGSLKETQYF. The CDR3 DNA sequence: TGTGCCAGCAGCCATGCAGGCAGCTTGAAAGAGACCCAGTACTTC.